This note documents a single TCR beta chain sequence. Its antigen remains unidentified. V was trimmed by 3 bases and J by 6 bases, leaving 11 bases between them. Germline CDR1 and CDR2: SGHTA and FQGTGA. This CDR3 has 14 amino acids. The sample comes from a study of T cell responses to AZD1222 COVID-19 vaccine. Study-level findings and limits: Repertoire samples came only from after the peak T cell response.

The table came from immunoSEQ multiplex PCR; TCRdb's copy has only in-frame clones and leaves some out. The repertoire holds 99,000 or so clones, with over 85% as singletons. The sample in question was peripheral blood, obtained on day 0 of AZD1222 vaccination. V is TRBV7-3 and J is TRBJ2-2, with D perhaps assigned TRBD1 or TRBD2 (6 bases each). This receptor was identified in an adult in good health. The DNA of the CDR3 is TGTGCCAGCAGCTTCGAGGGGGGCCCCGGGGAGCTGTTTTTT. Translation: CASSFEGGPGELFF.